This TCR beta chain appears in the sequencing data of a study of OX40 agonist ivuxolimab in advanced cancers. Whole-study results and caveats: Undetermined was the antigen specificity of the expanded peripheral T cells.

Remarks on this clone: The antigen is unknown.

Only in-frame clones appear in the TCRdb table, and some are missing; sequencing was by immunoSEQ multiplex PCR. Seen here are 55,000 to 80,000 clones, around 86% observed once, and the top ten hold approximately 2.8%. The CDR3 extends over 17 amino acids. V lost 5 bases, J lost 2 bases, and 12 bases stayed unmatched. Germline CDR1 and CDR2: SGHRS and YFSETQ. This TCR was sampled from an adult with an advanced solid tumor such as melanoma, head and neck, liver or kidney cancer. This chain links TRBV5-1 with TRBJ2-3; TRBD2 agrees at 9 bases. This specimen was CD4+ or CD8+ T cells sorted from blood, taken in a trial of the OX40 agonist ivuxolimab. DNA for the CDR3: TGCGCCAGCAGAAATACAGCGGGGGGCCGATCCACAGATACGCAGTATTTT. Protein sequence: CASRNTAGGRSTDTQYF.